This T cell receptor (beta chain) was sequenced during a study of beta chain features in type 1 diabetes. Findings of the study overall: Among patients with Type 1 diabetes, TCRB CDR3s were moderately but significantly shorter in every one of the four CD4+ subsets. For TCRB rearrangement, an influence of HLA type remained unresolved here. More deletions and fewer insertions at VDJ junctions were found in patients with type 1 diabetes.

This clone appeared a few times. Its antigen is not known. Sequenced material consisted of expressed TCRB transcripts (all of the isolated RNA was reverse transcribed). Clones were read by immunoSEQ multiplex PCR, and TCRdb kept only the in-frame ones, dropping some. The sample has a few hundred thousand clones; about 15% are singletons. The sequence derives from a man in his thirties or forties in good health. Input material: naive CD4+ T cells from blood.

CDR3 nucleotide sequence: TGTGCCAGCAGTGAAAGTTCTTCAGTGGGACTCCTACTTTACGAGCAGTACGTC. Its translation is CASSESSSVGLLLYEQYV. The chain carries TRBV2 and TRBJ2-7, with D perhaps TRBD2 (6 bases). The CDR3 spans 18 residues. Trimming removed 2 bases from V and 4 bases from J, with 24 bases in between. Germline V gene lookup returns CDR1 SNHLY and CDR2 FYNNEI.